This entry lists 2 T cell receptor beta chains sequenced from one sample in a study of T cells in Graves' hyperthyroidism and ophthalmopathy. What was amplified from RNA transcripts were TCR beta CDR3 regions. The study used the HTBI primer set for a first-round RT-PCR of the TCR CDR3. TCRdb re-called the multiplex PCR reads with MiXCR, one entry per CDR3 protein. The table shows under 350,000 distinct CDR3 sequences, with roughly an eighth occurring only once. What was sequenced was blood. The source of these receptors is a woman in her thirties or forties with Graves' ophthalmopathy.

V gene TRBV4-1 combines with J gene TRBJ2-7; D perhaps matches TRBD1 (6 bases). Trimming removed 4 bases from V and 0 bases from J, with 7 bases in between. This CDR3 region has 13 residues. The germline V gene has CDR1 MGHRA and CDR2 YSYEKL. The CDR3 DNA reads TGCGCCAGCAGCCGGGACAACTCCTACGAGCAGTACTTC. This encodes CASSRDNSYEQYF.

This clonotype was counted ten times or more. This chain uses TRBV19 with TRBJ1-2; D may be TRBD1 (5 bases). The CDR3 has 13 amino acids. Germline CDR1 LNHDA, CDR2 SQIVND (reference sequence). V was pared by 7 bases and J by 5 bases, with 14 bases between. The CDR3 DNA sequence: TGTGCCAGTACCCGGGACGGACGTTATGGCTACACCTTC. It codes for CASTRDGRYGYTF.